These 8 T cell receptor beta chains originate from one sample sequenced in a study of OX40 agonist ivuxolimab in advanced cancers. TCRdb's table, derived via immunoSEQ multiplex PCR, lists solely in-frame clones and lacks some. The sample contains about 51,000 clones, approximately 80% of which appear only once. Specimen: CD4+ or CD8+ T cells sorted from blood, collected in a trial of the OX40 agonist ivuxolimab. All receptors come from an adult with an advanced solid tumor such as melanoma, head and neck, liver or kidney cancer.

The V call is TRBV5-1, the J call TRBJ2-2; the D call may be TRBD1 or TRBD2 (5 bases each). Trimming shortened V by 3 bases and J by 9 bases, and 15 bases separated the two germline ends. Germline CDR1 SGHRS, CDR2 YFSETQ. The CDR3 loop spans 14 amino acids. In nucleotides, the CDR3 is TGCGCCAGCAGCTCCGGGACGACCGTTTGGGAGCTGTTTTTT. It translates to CASSSGTTVWELFF.

The chain carries TRBV7-9 and TRBJ1-4; 8 bases agree with TRBD1. V trimming: 2 bases; J trimming: 7 bases; junction bases outside the gene matches: 9. This CDR3 has 16 residues. Germline CDR1 reads SEHNR; CDR2 reads FQNEAQ (reference sequence). CDR3 DNA sequence: TGTGCCAGCAGCTTACCTCAGGGGGCTTCCGGTGAAAAACTGTTTTTT. Its protein is CASSLPQGASGEKLFF.

Here the CDR3 DNA reads TGTGCCAGCTCACCACCCCCAGCGACGAACACTGAAGCTTTCTTT. The encoded protein is CASSPPPATNTEAFF. The rearrangement uses TRBV18 and TRBJ1-1, with D unresolved. There are 15 residues in the CDR3. Germline CDR1 reads KGHSH; CDR2 reads LQKENI. Trimming removed 0 bases at V and 1 base at J, with 9 bases between.

As regards this clone: Relative to the germline gene, one junction end is altered; a read error may explain this. The chain uses TRBV7-7 and TRBJ2-5; 14 bases are a match to TRBD2. The CDR3 has 16 amino acids. The V gene's germline CDR1 is SSHAT and CDR2 FNYEAQ (reference sequence). Here the CDR3 reads CASSSGTSGSGETQYF. The CDR3 nucleotides are TGTGCTAGCAGCTCCGGGACTAGCGGGAGTGGAGAGACCCAGTACTTC.

This chain uses TRBV5-1 with TRBJ1-5; tentative D call: TRBD1 (6 bases). Trimming removed 0 bases at V and 0 bases at J, with 22 bases between. Germline V CDR1 and CDR2: SGHRS, YFSETQ. The CDR3 covers 20 residues. CDR3 sequence: CASSLVNGTHRGYSNQPQHF. The CDR3 nucleotides read TGCGCCAGCAGCTTGGTCAACGGGACACATCGAGGGTATAGCAATCAGCCCCAGCATTTT. Complete variable domain (other parts from reference TRBV5-1 and TRBJ1-5): KAGVTQTPRYLIKTRGQQVTLSCSPISGHRSVSWYQQTPGQGLQFLFEYFSETQRNKGNFPGRFSGRQFSNSRSEMNVSTLELGDSALYLCASSLVNGTHRGYSNQPQHFGDGTRLSIL.

J is TRBJ1-1 and V is TRBV6-6; D is unclear. CDR1 and CDR2 from the germline V gene are MNHNY and SVGAGI (reference sequence). V was pared by 4 bases and J by 1 base, with 7 bases between. The CDR3 is made up of 13 amino acids. CDR3 residues: CASSSETNTEAFF. DNA for the CDR3: TGTGCCAGCAGTTCCGAGACGAACACTGAAGCTTTCTTT.

The CDR3 nucleotides read TGTGCCAGCAGCGTAGGGGGACTAGCGGGTGGCGAGACCCAGTACTTC. Its translation is CASSVGGLAGGETQYF. This sequence joins TRBV9 and TRBJ2-5; 12 bases are a match to TRBD2. This CDR3 has 16 amino acids. Germline CDR1 is SGDLS and CDR2 is YYNGEE. J lost 5 bases, V lost 0 bases, and 5 bases had no gene match.

Here the CDR3 DNA reads TGTGCCAGCAGCTTAAGGGACCCTGCTGGGAGCTACACCTTC. It yields the protein CASSLRDPAGSYTF. The rearrangement joins TRBV5-6 to TRBJ1-2, with D maybe TRBD1 (5 bases). The CDR3 loop spans 14 amino acids. The ends were cut back, 2 bases at V and 9 bases at J, with 17 bases in the middle. CDR1 is SGHDT, CDR2 YYEEEE, per germline.